Shown below are 25 T cell receptor beta chains from a single sample sequenced in a study of blood T cells in healthy people across ages. For the second PCR, which ran for 7 to 11 cycles, a sample-barcoded 5' primer and a J-beta primer mix were used. One entry per CDR3 protein results from TCRdb running MiXCR on the 5' RACE reads. The repertoire consists of around 1,000,000 distinct CDR3 sequences, with under 30% occurring once and the leading ten covering around 0.7%. This same sample was also taken into another study, of T cells of mothers and their children.

Material for sequencing was blood. These receptors were taken from a girl aged 2 to 9 in good health.

This clonotype was found many times. DNA for the CDR3: TGTGCCAGCAGCCCCGTTACTAGCGGGAGGTACAATGAGCAGTTCTTC. It is translated as CASSPVTSGRYNEQFF. This chain joins TRBV7-3 and TRBJ2-1, with 12 bases that match TRBD2. This CDR3 is 16 amino acids long. V was clipped by 5 bases and J by 4 bases; unmatched bases: 6. CDR1 is SGHTA and CDR2 is FQGTGA in the germline V gene.

The chain has TRBV28 and TRBJ2-5; a weak D match, TRBD2 (6 bases). The CDR3 sequence is 13 residues long. The V gene lost 11 bases and the J gene lost 5 bases, with 18 bases spanning the gap. The germline V gene has CDR1 MDHEN and CDR2 SYDVKM. The CDR3 protein is CASPGGILETQYF. For the CDR3, the DNA is TGTGCCTCCCCCGGGGGAATTTTGGAGACCCAGTACTTC.

This clonotype was seen a handful of times. This chain links TRBV9 with TRBJ2-5; no firm D call. TRBJ2-7 explains the end of the DNA better; the J call may be wrong. The CDR3 runs to 12 residues. Germline-derived CDR1 and CDR2 are SGDLS and YYNGEE. CDR3 amino acids: CASSGGSNEQYF. The CDR3 nucleotides are TGTGCCAGCAGCGGAGGTTCTAACGAGCAGTACTTC.

DNA of the CDR3: TGCAGCGTCGCGGGGGCGGGCTACACCTTC. It encodes CSVAGAGYTF. This chain joins TRBV29-1 and TRBJ1-2, with D possibly being TRBD1 (6 bases). In germline, CDR1 is SQVTM, CDR2 ANQGSEA. The CDR3 loop spans 10 amino acids. Trimming cost V 6 bases and J 8 bases, with 10 bases left between them. Full variable domain (missing parts from reference TRBV29-1 and TRBJ1-2): SAVISQKPSRDICQRGTSLTIQCQVDSQVTMMFWYRQQPGQSLTLIATANQGSEATYESGFVIDKFPISRPNLTFSTLTVSNMSPEDSSIYLCSVAGAGYTFGSGTRLTVV.

For this clonotype: One end of the junction fails to match germline, which may point to a read error. This chain connects TRBV5-1 to TRBJ2-5; D may be TRBD1 or TRBD2 (5 bases each). Germline V lookup: CDR1 SGHRS, CDR2 YFSETQ. The length of the CDR3 is 15 residues. This CDR3 is CANSPRRGVGETQYF. CDR3 bases: TGCGCCAACAGCCCCCGGAGAGGGGTAGGGGAGACCCAGTACTTC.

This clonotype was recorded once. The gene calls are TRBV7-9 and TRBJ2-7; D gene unclear. From germline, CDR1 is SEHNR and CDR2 FQNEAQ (reference sequence). Trimming pared 5 bases from V and 6 bases from J, leaving 11 bases between. This CDR3 spans 12 amino acids. CDR3 in DNA: TGTGCCAGCAGCCTGGACGTTCCCGAGCAGTACTTC. Translating gives CASSLDVPEQYF.

The chain joins TRBV9 to TRBJ2-5; TRBD1 agrees at 7 bases. Trimming removed 4 bases from V and 5 bases from J; junction bases left unmatched: 8. The germline V gene has CDR1 SGDLS and CDR2 YYNGEE. This CDR3 is 14 amino acids long. The CDR3 DNA reads TGTGCCAGCAGCCTTAACAGGGGCGGGGAGACCCAGTACTTC. It codes for CASSLNRGGETQYF.

This rearrangement joins TRBV28 to TRBJ2-3; unclear D gene. Germline CDR1 reads MDHEN; CDR2 reads SYDVKM. V shed 7 bases and J shed 3 bases, with 11 bases lying between them. The CDR3 is 13 amino acids. CDR3 sequence reads: CASMVDKTDTQYF. CDR3 nucleotides: TGTGCCAGCATGGTAGACAAAACAGATACGCAGTATTTT.

This clonotype was observed many times. The chain combines TRBV13 with TRBJ2-3, with unresolved D. CDR3 length: 13 residues. The V end was cut by 6 bases, the J end by 5 bases, with 12 bases between. Germline lookup yields CDR1 PRHDT and CDR2 FYEKMQ (reference sequence). CDR3 nucleotides: TGTGCCAGCAGAGAAGGGAACAGAGATACGCAGTATTTT. As protein: CASREGNRDTQYF.

This clonotype occurred a few times. The rearrangement uses TRBV6-5 and TRBJ2-7; 9 bases are a match to TRBD1. Germline lookup yields CDR1 MNHEY and CDR2 SVGAGI. The CDR3 covers 14 residues. Trimming removed 3 bases from V and 4 bases from J; junction bases left unmatched: 4. The DNA of the CDR3 is TGTGCCAGCAGTTATGGCGGACAGGGGTACGAGCAGTACTTC. It translates to CASSYGGQGYEQYF.

V usage is TRBV7-2 and J usage is TRBJ2-1; D could derive from TRBD1 or TRBD2 (6 bases each). Germline V lookup: CDR1 SGHTA, CDR2 FQGNSA. The ends were cut back, 5 bases at V and 4 bases at J, with 21 bases in the middle. The CDR3 loop spans 17 amino acids. The CDR3 here is CASSGPGGGGGYNEQFF. For the CDR3, the DNA is TGTGCCAGCAGCGGCCCTGGCGGAGGGGGTGGTTACAATGAGCAGTTCTTC.

The CDR3 loop is CASSPGQGVKDTQYF. DNA of the CDR3: TGTGCCAGCAGCCCGGGTCAGGGGGTTAAAGATACGCAGTATTTT. The V call is TRBV9, the J call TRBJ2-3; 7 bases match TRBD1. Germline V CDR1 and CDR2: SGDLS, YYNGEE. There are 15 residues in the CDR3. The V gene end was trimmed by 4 bases and the J gene end by 5 bases; junction bases not matched to a gene: 10.

This rearrangement joins TRBV20-1 to TRBJ2-7, with D possibly matching TRBD2 (5 bases). Germline CDR1 DFQATT, CDR2 SNEGSKA (reference sequence). V lost 7 bases to trimming and J lost 2 bases, with 15 bases between them. The CDR3 spans 13 residues. CDR3: CSVLREGTYEQYF. The CDR3 coding sequence is TGCAGTGTCCTACGCGAGGGAACCTACGAGCAGTACTTC.

The genes are TRBV4-1 and TRBJ2-5; D gene unclear. The J call may not be correct, given that the DNA end is closer to TRBJ2-1. The CDR3 sequence is 17 residues long. Per germline, CDR1 MGHRA and CDR2 YSYEKL. The CDR3 loop is CASSQVGAIEFGDEQFF. The CDR3 nucleotides read TGCGCCAGCAGCCAAGTTGGAGCCATTGAGTTCGGAGATGAGCAGTTCTTC.

This chain links TRBV28 with TRBJ2-7, with D tentatively TRBD2 (5 bases). The germline V gene encodes CDR1 MDHEN and CDR2 SYDVKM. The length of the CDR3 is 13 residues. Trimming left V 4 bases short and J 7 bases short, with 14 bases between. DNA for the CDR3: TGTGCCAGCAGTTCCAGCCTAGCTCCTGAGCAGTACTTC. The encoded protein is CASSSSLAPEQYF. Drawing the rest from reference TRBV28 and TRBJ2-7, the complete variable domain is DVKVTQSSRYLVKRTGEKVFLECVQDMDHENMFWYRQDPGLGLRLIYFSYDVKMKEKGDIPEGYSVSREKKERFSLILESASTNQTSMYLCASSSSLAPEQYFGPGTRLTVT.

The chain uses TRBV27 and TRBJ1-2, with 8 bases identical to TRBD1. CDR1 and CDR2 (germline): MNHEY, SMNVEV (reference sequence). The trim removed 4 bases at V and 4 bases at J, leaving 5 bases unmatched. The CDR3 extends over 14 amino acids. CDR3 coding DNA: TGTGCCAGCAGTTCAGGACAGGGTCCCTATGGCTACACCTTC. Its translation is CASSSGQGPYGYTF.

This clonotype was observed a handful of times. The V and J genes are TRBV20-1 and TRBJ2-3; TRBD2 is a possible D gene (6 bases). The germline V and J ends were trimmed by 3 bases and 6 bases, with 16 bases remaining between them. This CDR3 contains 14 residues. Germline loops: CDR1 DFQATT, CDR2 SNEGSKA (reference sequence). The CDR3 sequence is CSASNRREGDTQYF. Written as DNA, the CDR3 is TGCAGTGCTAGCAACCGGAGGGAAGGTGATACGCAGTATTTT.

The DNA of the CDR3 is TGTGCCAGCAGCCAAGATCAGGGCCAGACAGGGGACGGGCAGTACTTC. Translation gives CASSQDQGQTGDGQYF. The V call is TRBV3-1, the J call TRBJ2-7; 8 nucleotides line up with TRBD1. This CDR3 is 16 amino acids long. The V gene's germline CDR1 is LGHDT and CDR2 YNNKEL (reference sequence). V shed 0 bases, J shed 9 bases, and the junction held 13 bases outside the gene matches.

This clonotype has a handful of counts. The V gene is TRBV29-1, the J gene TRBJ1-2, with a possible D match to TRBD1 (6 bases). The CDR3 has 14 residues. V shed 3 bases and J shed 6 bases, with 17 bases lying between them. In germline, CDR1 is SQVTM, CDR2 ANQGSEA. Written as DNA, the CDR3 is TGCAGCGTTGATTGGGGGGCCCGCACGGATGGCTACACCTTC. Translation gives CSVDWGARTDGYTF.

This clonotype came up a few times. The genes are TRBV4-3 and TRBJ2-5; 7 bases are a match to TRBD2. The J call is uncertain, as TRBJ2-1 better fits the DNA end. Germline lookup yields CDR1 LGHNA and CDR2 YSLEER. This CDR3 is built from 17 residues. The CDR3 reads CASSQDHRLAVYNEQFF. In DNA form, the CDR3 reads TGCGCCAGCAGCCAAGATCATCGACTAGCTGTCTACAATGAGCAGTTCTTC.

This clonotype was counted a few times. V and J are TRBV7-9 and TRBJ1-5; D possibly corresponds to TRBD1 (5 bases). The CDR3 runs to 17 residues. The V end was cut by 0 bases, the J end by 3 bases, with 15 bases between. Germline assignment: CDR1 SEHNR and CDR2 FQNEAQ (reference sequence). The CDR3 region is CASSLAPGDSFNQPQHF. The CDR3 DNA reads as TGTGCCAGCAGCTTAGCGCCTGGAGACAGTTTCAATCAGCCCCAGCATTTT.

This clonotype was detected only a few times. The rearrangement uses TRBV29-1 and TRBJ1-3; unclear D gene. The germline CDR1 and CDR2 sequences are SQVTM and ANQGSEA. There are 14 residues in the CDR3. V shed 4 bases and J shed 8 bases, with 18 bases lying between them. The CDR3 DNA reads TGCAGCGTTGTTGGGCCCGCGGCAGGCGACACCATATATTTT. It codes for CSVVGPAAGDTIYF.

This clonotype was seen a handful of times. The chain has TRBV7-9 and TRBJ2-1, with a weak D call TRBD2 (7 bases). The V end was cut by 4 bases, the J end by 7 bases, with 29 bases between. The CDR3 contains 19 residues. Looked up from germline, CDR1 is SEHNR and CDR2 is FQNEAQ (reference sequence). The chain's CDR3 is CASSSNLLGGQKYLNEQFF. The CDR3 DNA follows: TGTGCCAGCAGCTCGAATCTTTTGGGGGGGCAAAAGTATTTGAATGAGCAGTTCTTC.

The CDR3 region is CSVATSEHEQFF. The CDR3 DNA sequence: TGCAGCGTTGCAACATCGGAGCATGAGCAGTTCTTC. The chain couples TRBV29-1 to TRBJ2-1; no definite D call. The CDR3 loop spans 12 amino acids. Trimming removed 4 bases from V and 8 bases from J, with 12 bases in between. The germline V gene has CDR1 SQVTM and CDR2 ANQGSEA.

This sequence joins TRBV27 and TRBJ2-6, with 13 bases fitting TRBD2. Germline lookup yields CDR1 MNHEY and CDR2 SMNVEV (reference sequence). V was clipped by 4 bases and J by 2 bases; unmatched bases: 14. There are 21 residues in the CDR3. The CDR3 DNA sequence: TGTGCCAGCAGTTCCCGCCCTCGACTAGCGGGAGGCTTTCCTGGGGCCAACGTCCTGACTTTC. It is translated as CASSSRPRLAGGFPGANVLTF.